This note documents a single TCR beta chain sequence. Assay: immunoSEQ multiplex PCR; the TCRdb copy retains only in-frame clones and omits some. The sample carries approximately 30,000 clones, approximately 80% recorded once. J lost 0 bases, V lost 4 bases, and 7 bases had no gene match. This CDR3 comprises 18 residues. Germline V gene lookup returns CDR1 SGHTA and CDR2 FQGTGA. This record belongs to a study of T cells in narcolepsy. The wider study: Donors had narcolepsy type 1 or type 2, or were healthy controls.

Sequencing input: CD45RA- memory CD4+ T cells from PBMCs. This TCR was sampled from a human donor with narcolepsy. J is TRBJ2-3 and V is TRBV7-3, with TRBD2 matching over 13 bases. CDR3 loop: CASSWTSGGPSSTDTQYF. The CDR3 nucleotides read TGTGCCAGCAGCTGGACTAGCGGGGGCCCTTCTAGCACAGATACGCAGTATTTT.